One sample yielded the 15 T cell receptor beta chains listed below, sequenced in a study of chemoradiotherapy in HPV16-positive cancers. Repertoires were generated with immunoSEQ multiplex PCR, while TCRdb's copy carries only in-frame clones and drops some. The sample consists of about 27,000 clones, 85% to 95% of them appearing once. This material consisted of blood, taken from a patient who underwent chemoradiotherapy. The source of these receptors is a human donor with HPV-associated anogenital cancer.

In this sample, this clone turned up once. The chain combines TRBV4-2 with TRBJ1-2, with D unclear. In germline, CDR1 is LGHNA, CDR2 YNFKEQ. V lost 0 bases, J lost 7 bases, and 12 bases lay in between. This CDR3 is built from 14 residues. Here the CDR3 DNA reads TGTGCCAGCAGCCAAGATGGGTCCATGGGTGGCTACACCTTC. Translating gives CASSQDGSMGGYTF.

The chain has TRBV5-4 and TRBJ1-2; a weak D match, TRBD1 (6 bases). The CDR3 is 15 residues long. Deletions cut 4 bases from V and 7 bases from J, with 20 bases between. Germline V gene data show CDR1 as SGHNT and CDR2 as YYREEE (reference sequence). As DNA, the CDR3 is TGTGCCAGCAGCCCGCCGCCAGGGGCCTTCCTTGGCTACACCTTC. Protein sequence: CASSPPPGAFLGYTF.

The chain uses TRBV4-1 and TRBJ2-3; D unclear. CDR1 and CDR2 from the germline V gene are MGHRA and YSYEKL. This CDR3 has 16 residues. V lost 0 bases to trimming and J lost 0 bases, with 10 bases between them. The DNA for the CDR3 is TGCGCCAGCAGCCAAGAATCGGGTATAAGCACAGATACGCAGTATTTT. Protein product: CASSQESGISTDTQYF.

V gene TRBV5-1 combines with J gene TRBJ2-5, with D tentatively TRBD2 (6 bases). The V gene's germline CDR1 is SGHRS and CDR2 YFSETQ. The CDR3 covers 12 residues. Trimming cost V 6 bases and J 5 bases, with 11 bases left between them. CDR3 DNA sequence: TGCGCCAGCACCGGGAGTACGGAGACCCAGTACTTC. This codes for CASTGSTETQYF.

This sequence joins TRBV10-3 and TRBJ1-3; no definite D call. Trimming shortened V by 2 bases and J by 0 bases, and 5 bases separated the two germline ends. The CDR3 loop spans 14 amino acids. The germline gives CDR1 ENHRY, CDR2 SYGVKD. The CDR3 loop reads CAISEENSGNTIYF. CDR3 bases: TGTGCCATCAGTGAGGAAAACTCTGGAAACACCATATATTTT.

This chain joins TRBV28 and TRBJ1-1; 8 bases are a match to TRBD1. The V segment lost 2 bases and the J segment 10 bases; nucleotides outside the gene matches: 18. CDR3 length equals 17 residues. Germline-derived CDR1 and CDR2 are MDHEN and SYDVKM. CDR3 sequence: CASSLGWPGRGHRGAFF. The CDR3 DNA is TGTGCCAGCAGTTTAGGGTGGCCGGGCAGGGGGCATCGGGGAGCTTTCTTT.

This clone has just one count. This chain links TRBV7-9 with TRBJ1-2; 9 nucleotides line up with TRBD1. Germline-derived CDR1 and CDR2 are SEHNR and FQNEAQ (reference sequence). Unmatched junction bases numbered 8, after V lost 5 bases and J lost 4 bases. The CDR3 runs 15 residues. The CDR3: CASSTRQGEGYGYTF. DNA of the CDR3: TGTGCCAGCAGCACTCGACAGGGGGAAGGCTATGGCTACACCTTC.

V gene TRBV11-2 combines with J gene TRBJ2-3, with D tentatively TRBD2 (5 bases). V dropped 3 bases and J dropped 4 bases, with 11 bases sitting between them. In germline, CDR1 is SGHAT, CDR2 FQNNGV. The CDR3 is 14 residues long. CDR3 sequence reads: CASSFPAGADTQYF. Here the CDR3 DNA reads TGTGCCAGCAGCTTCCCCGCGGGTGCAGATACGCAGTATTTT.

For the CDR3, the DNA is TGTGCCAGCTCATATAAACAGGGGGCTTACGAGCAGTACTTC. Translated, it gives CASSYKQGAYEQYF. The chain combines TRBV18 with TRBJ2-7; 9 bases map to TRBD1. The CDR3 has 14 amino acids. Trimming removed 5 bases from V and 4 bases from J; junction bases left unmatched: 6. From germline, CDR1 is KGHSH and CDR2 LQKENI.

V gene TRBV4-1 combines with J gene TRBJ2-1; 9 bases match TRBD2. The CDR3 is 13 residues long. V lost 5 bases to trimming and J lost 8 bases; unmatched junction nucleotides: 4. Germline V gives CDR1 MGHRA, CDR2 YSYEKL. For the CDR3, the DNA is TGCGCCAGCAGCGTTAGCGGGGGTGATGAGCAGTTCTTC. It translates to CASSVSGGDEQFF.

The chain recombines TRBV5-1 with TRBJ1-4, with D uncertain. The V end was cut by 2 bases, the J end by 0 bases, with 5 bases between. The germline CDR1 and CDR2 sequences are SGHRS and YFSETQ. CDR3 length: 14 amino acids. The CDR3 spells CASSFNPTNEKLFF. DNA for the CDR3: TGCGCCAGCAGCTTTAACCCAACTAATGAAAAACTGTTTTTT. Filled out from reference TRBV5-1 and TRBJ1-4, the complete variable domain reads KAGVTQTPRYLIKTRGQQVTLSCSPISGHRSVSWYQQTPGQGLQFLFEYFSETQRNKGNFPGRFSGRQFSNSRSEMNVSTLELGDSALYLCASSFNPTNEKLFFGSGTQLSVL.

This chain connects TRBV28 to TRBJ2-2; D may be TRBD1 or TRBD2 (5 bases each). The CDR3 is 15 amino acids. The V gene's germline CDR1 is MDHEN and CDR2 SYDVKM. Trimming removed 6 bases from V and 7 bases from J, with 18 bases in between. The CDR3 here is CASSPPGTSLGELFF. The CDR3 DNA sequence: TGTGCCAGCAGCCCCCCCGGGACCAGCCTCGGGGAGCTGTTTTTT. Full variable domain (remainder filled in from reference TRBV28 and TRBJ2-2): DVKVTQSSRYLVKRTGEKVFLECVQDMDHENMFWYRQDPGLGLRLIYFSYDVKMKEKGDIPEGYSVSREKKERFSLILESASTNQTSMYLCASSPPGTSLGELFFGEGSRLTVL.

This chain links TRBV4-2 with TRBJ2-3; 11 bases line up with TRBD2. Germline CDR1 LGHNA, CDR2 YNFKEQ. The CDR3 covers 17 residues. The V and J ends lost 2 bases and 2 bases, in that order; junction bases with no gene match: 6. The chain's CDR3 is CASSQKGTSGPTDTQYF. The CDR3 bases are TGTGCCAGCAGCCAAAAGGGGACTAGCGGCCCCACAGATACGCAGTATTTT.

V gene TRBV14 combines with J gene TRBJ2-2; 8 nucleotides align to TRBD2. The V segment lost 1 base and the J segment 1 base; nucleotides outside the gene matches: 2. CDR1 and CDR2 (germline): SGHDN, FVKESK. This CDR3 has 16 amino acids. The CDR3 coding sequence is TGTGCCAGCAGCCAAGGGCTAGCGGGGAACACCGGGGAGCTGTTTTTT. Its protein product is CASSQGLAGNTGELFF.

The CDR3 sequence is CASSDPRGLWLRETQYF. The CDR3 region has the DNA TGTGCCAGCAGTGACCCCAGGGGGCTGTGGCTTAGAGAGACCCAGTACTTC. V usage is TRBV6-4 and J usage is TRBJ2-5, with 8 bases matching TRBD1. This CDR3 spans 17 amino acids. V lost 2 bases and J lost 4; bases outside the gene matches: 12. Germline CDR1 is MRHNA and CDR2 is SNTAGT.